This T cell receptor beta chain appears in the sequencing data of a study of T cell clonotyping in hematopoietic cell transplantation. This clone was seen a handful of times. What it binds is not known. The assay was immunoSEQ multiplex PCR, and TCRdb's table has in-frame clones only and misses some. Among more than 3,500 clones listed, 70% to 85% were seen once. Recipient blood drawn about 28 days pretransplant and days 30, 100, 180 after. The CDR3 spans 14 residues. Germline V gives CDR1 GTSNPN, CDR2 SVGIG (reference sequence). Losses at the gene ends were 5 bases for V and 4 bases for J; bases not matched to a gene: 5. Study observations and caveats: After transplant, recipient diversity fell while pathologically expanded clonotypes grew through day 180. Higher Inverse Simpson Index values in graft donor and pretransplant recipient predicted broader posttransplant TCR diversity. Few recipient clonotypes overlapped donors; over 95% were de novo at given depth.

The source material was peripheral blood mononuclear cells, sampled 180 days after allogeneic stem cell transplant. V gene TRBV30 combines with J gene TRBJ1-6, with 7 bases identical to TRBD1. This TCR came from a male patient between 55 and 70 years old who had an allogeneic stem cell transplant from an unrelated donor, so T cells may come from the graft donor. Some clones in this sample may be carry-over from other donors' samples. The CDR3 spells CAWDRAIYNSPLHF. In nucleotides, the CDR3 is TGTGCCTGGGACAGGGCAATTTATAATTCACCCCTCCACTTT. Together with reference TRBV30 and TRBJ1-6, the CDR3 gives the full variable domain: SQTIHQWPATLVQPVGSPLSLECTVEGTSNPNLYWYRQAAGRGLQLLFYSVGIGQISSEVPQNLSASRPQDRQFILSSKKLLLSDSGFYLCAWDRAIYNSPLHFGNGTRLTVT.